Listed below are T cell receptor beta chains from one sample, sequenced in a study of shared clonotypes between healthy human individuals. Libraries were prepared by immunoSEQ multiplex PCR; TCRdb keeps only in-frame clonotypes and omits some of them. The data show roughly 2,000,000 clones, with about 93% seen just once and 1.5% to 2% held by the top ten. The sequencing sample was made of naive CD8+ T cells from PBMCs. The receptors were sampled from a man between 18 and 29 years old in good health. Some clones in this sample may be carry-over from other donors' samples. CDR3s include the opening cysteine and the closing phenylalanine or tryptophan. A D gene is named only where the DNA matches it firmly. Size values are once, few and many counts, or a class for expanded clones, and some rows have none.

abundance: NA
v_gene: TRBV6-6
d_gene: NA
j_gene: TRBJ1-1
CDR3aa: CASNVEGWTEAFF
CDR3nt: TGTGCCAGCAACGTTGAGGGCTGGACTGAAGCTTTCTTT

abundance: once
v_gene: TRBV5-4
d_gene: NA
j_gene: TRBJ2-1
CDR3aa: CASSLDGVGGNEQFF
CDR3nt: TGTGCCAGCAGCTTAGACGGGGTCGGAGGGAATGAGCAGTTCTTC

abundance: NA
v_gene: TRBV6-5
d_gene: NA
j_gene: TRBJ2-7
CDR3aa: CASSYSTGAWEQYF
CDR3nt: TGTGCCAGCAGTTACTCGACGGGGGCGTGGGAGCAGTACTTC

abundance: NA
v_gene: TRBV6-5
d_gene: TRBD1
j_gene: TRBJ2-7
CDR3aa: CASRSQGLSYEQYF
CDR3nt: TGTGCCAGCAGATCACAGGGGCTTTCCTACGAGCAGTACTTC

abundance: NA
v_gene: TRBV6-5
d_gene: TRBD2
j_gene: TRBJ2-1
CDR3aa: CASSYWASGGWEQFF
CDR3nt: TGTGCCAGCAGTTACTGGGCTAGCGGGGGGTGGGAGCAGTTCTTC

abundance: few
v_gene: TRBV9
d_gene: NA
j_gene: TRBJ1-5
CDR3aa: CASSVDGSNQPQHF
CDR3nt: TGTGCCAGCAGCGTGGACGGAAGCAATCAGCCCCAGCATTTT

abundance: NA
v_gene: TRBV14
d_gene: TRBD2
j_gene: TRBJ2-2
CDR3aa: CASSQQAGTSVTGELFF
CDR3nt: TGTGCCAGCAGCCAGCAGGCCGGGACTAGCGTCACCGGGGAGCTGTTTTTT

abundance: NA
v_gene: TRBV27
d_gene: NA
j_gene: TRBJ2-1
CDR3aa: CASSLLSRLPHNEQFF
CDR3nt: TGTGCCAGCAGTTTACTGTCCCGACTGCCTCACAATGAGCAGTTCTTC

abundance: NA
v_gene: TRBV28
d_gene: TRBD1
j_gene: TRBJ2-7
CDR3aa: CASSRVGQGDEQYF
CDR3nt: TGTGCCAGCAGCCGGGTGGGACAGGGGGACGAGCAGTACTTC

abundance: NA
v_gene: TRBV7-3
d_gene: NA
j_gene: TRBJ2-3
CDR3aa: CASSLINGVSTDTQYF
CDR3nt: TGTGCCAGCAGCTTAATAAACGGGGTTAGCACAGATACGCAGTATTTT

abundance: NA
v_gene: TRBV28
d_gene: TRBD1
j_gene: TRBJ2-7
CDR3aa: CASSRPDRGDEQYF
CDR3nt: TGTGCCAGCAGTAGGCCGGACAGGGGCGACGAGCAGTACTTC

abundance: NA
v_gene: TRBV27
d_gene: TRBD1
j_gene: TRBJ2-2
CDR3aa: CASSLSTGAGTGELFF
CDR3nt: TGTGCCAGCAGTTTATCGACAGGGGCGGGCACCGGGGAGCTGTTTTTT

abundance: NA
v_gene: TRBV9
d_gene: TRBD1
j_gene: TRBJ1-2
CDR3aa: CASSVGDRPEF
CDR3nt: TGTGCCAGCAGCGTTGGGGACAGGCCCGAGTTC

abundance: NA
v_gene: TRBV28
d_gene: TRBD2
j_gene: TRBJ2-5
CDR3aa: CASSLGGSQETQYF
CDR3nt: TGTGCCAGCAGTTTGGGGGGGAGTCAAGAGACCCAGTACTTC

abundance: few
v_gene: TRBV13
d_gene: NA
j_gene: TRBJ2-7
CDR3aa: CASSLGRGYEQYF
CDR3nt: TGTGCCAGCAGCTTAGGCAGGGGCTACGAGCAGTACTTC

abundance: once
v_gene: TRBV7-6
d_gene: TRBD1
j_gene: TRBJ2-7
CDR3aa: CASSPGTGTYEQYF
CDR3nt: TGTGCCAGCAGCCCGGGGACAGGCACCTACGAGCAGTACTTC

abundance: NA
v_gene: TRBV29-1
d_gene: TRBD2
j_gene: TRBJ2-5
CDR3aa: CSVKKTSGVETQYF
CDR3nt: TGCAGCGTTAAAAAGACTAGCGGGGTGGAGACCCAGTACTTC

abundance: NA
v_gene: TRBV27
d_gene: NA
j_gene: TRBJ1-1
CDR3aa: CASSYVGVGNENTEAFF
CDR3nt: TGTGCCAGCAGTTATGTAGGGGTTGGGAACGAGAACACTGAAGCTTTCTTT

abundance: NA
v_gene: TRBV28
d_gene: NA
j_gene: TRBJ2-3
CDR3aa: CASSRNPTSTDTQYF
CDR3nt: TGTGCCAGCAGCCGTAATCCTACTAGCACAGATACGCAGTATTTT

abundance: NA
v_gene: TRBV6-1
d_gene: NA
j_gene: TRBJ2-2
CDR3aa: CASSEAHRGGYGELFF
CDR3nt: TGTGCCAGCAGTGAAGCGCACAGGGGAGGGTACGGGGAGCTGTTTTTT

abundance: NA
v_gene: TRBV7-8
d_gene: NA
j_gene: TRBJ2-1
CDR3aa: CASSLTYWGDEQFF
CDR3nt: TGTGCCAGCAGCTTAACCTACTGGGGAGATGAGCAGTTCTTC

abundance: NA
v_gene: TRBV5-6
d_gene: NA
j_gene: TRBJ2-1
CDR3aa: CASSLGQGVGYEQFF
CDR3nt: TGTGCCAGCAGCTTGGGGCAGGGTGTTGGCTATGAGCAGTTCTTC

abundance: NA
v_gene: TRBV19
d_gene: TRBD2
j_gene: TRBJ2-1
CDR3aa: CASSPTSGIRNEQFF
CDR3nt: TGTGCCAGTAGTCCGACTAGCGGTATAAGGAATGAGCAGTTCTTC

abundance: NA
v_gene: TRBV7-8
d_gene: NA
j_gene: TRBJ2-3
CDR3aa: CASSLALGGGTDTQYF
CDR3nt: TGTGCCAGCAGCTTAGCGCTGGGCGGTGGCACAGATACGCAGTATTTT